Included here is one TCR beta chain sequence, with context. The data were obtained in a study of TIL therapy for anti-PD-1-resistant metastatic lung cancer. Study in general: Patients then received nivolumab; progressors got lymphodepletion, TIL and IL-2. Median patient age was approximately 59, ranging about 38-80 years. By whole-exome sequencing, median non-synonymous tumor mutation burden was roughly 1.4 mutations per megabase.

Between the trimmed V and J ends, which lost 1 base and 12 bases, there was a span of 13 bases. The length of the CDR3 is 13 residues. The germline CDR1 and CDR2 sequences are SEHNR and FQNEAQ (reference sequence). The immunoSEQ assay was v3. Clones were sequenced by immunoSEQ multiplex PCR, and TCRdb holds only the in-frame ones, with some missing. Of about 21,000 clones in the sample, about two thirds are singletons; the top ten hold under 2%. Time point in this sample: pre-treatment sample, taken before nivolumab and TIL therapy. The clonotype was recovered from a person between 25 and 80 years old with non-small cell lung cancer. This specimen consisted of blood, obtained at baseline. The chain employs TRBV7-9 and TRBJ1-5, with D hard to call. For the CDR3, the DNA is TGTGCCAGCAGCTTAGGCGGTCCAACGATCCAGCATTTT. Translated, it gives CASSLGGPTIQHF.